The T cell receptor (beta chain) described here comes from a study of control samples from healthy donors and cancer patients. V lost 5 bases, J lost 7 bases, and 13 bases stayed unmatched. The V gene's germline CDR1 is LNHNV and CDR2 YYDKDF (reference sequence). This CDR3 comprises 16 residues. The protocol was immunoSEQ multiplex PCR, while the TCRdb copy is restricted to in-frame clones and leaves out a portion. The repertoire includes about 150,000 clones, roughly 93% of them detected once, and 2% to 2.5% sits in the top ten. The V call is TRBV15, the J call TRBJ2-1; 8 bases are shared with TRBD2. Sequencing was performed on blood. The clonotype was recovered from a man aged 50 to 60 in good health. Here the CDR3 reads CATSLGLAHLGNEQFF. In DNA, the CDR3 is TGTGCCACCAGCCTTGGACTAGCTCACTTAGGGAATGAGCAGTTCTTC.